A single sample is the source of the 18 T cell receptor beta chains below, sequenced in a study of shared clonotypes between healthy human individuals. TCRdb keeps only in-frame clones here, not all; method: immunoSEQ multiplex PCR. Of under 2,000,000 clones in the sample, about 94% are singletons; the top ten hold 0.95% to 1.5%. Cells designated naive CD8 were CD45RO-negative and were positively selected for CCR7, with terminally differentiated effector memory CD45RA+ cells excluded. The sample comprised naive CD8+ T cells sorted from blood. These receptors came from a man between 18 and 29 years old in good health.

This chain joins TRBV27 and TRBJ1-2; 7 bases fit TRBD1. The junction had 7 bases not matched to a gene; V was cut back by 2 bases and J by 7 bases. Germline loops: CDR1 MNHEY, CDR2 SMNVEV (reference sequence). CDR3 size: 14 residues. In DNA, the CDR3 is TGTGCCAGCAGTTTAGGTGGGGACAGCTTTGGCTACACCTTC. As protein: CASSLGGDSFGYTF.

This chain links TRBV4-1 with TRBJ2-7; D tentatively reads TRBD1 or TRBD2 (5 bases each). Germline CDR1 reads MGHRA; CDR2 reads YSYEKL. V shed 1 base and J shed 3 bases, with 13 bases lying between them. This CDR3 has 15 amino acids. CDR3 DNA sequence: TGCGCCAGCAGCCAAGTAGAGAGGGGCGACTACGAGCAGTACTTC. Amino acids: CASSQVERGDYEQYF.

The chain uses TRBV27 and TRBJ1-6, with a possible D match to TRBD1 (6 bases). Per the germline V gene, CDR1 is MNHEY and CDR2 is SMNVEV (reference sequence). CDR3 length equals 17 residues. The ends were cut back, 5 bases at V and 0 bases at J, with 14 bases in the middle. The CDR3 coding sequence is TGTGCCAGCAGTCCATCGAAGGGGGACTCCTATAATTCACCCCTCCACTTT. This codes for CASSPSKGDSYNSPLHF.

This chain connects TRBV7-6 to TRBJ2-7; 12 bases line up with TRBD2. The ends lost 1 base at V and 6 bases at J; junction bases unmatched: 4. The CDR3 has 15 amino acids. Germline loops: CDR1 SGHVS, CDR2 FNYEAQ. This chain's CDR3 is CASSLGLAGGLEQYF. CDR3 nucleotide sequence: TGTGCCAGCAGCTTAGGGCTAGCGGGAGGGCTCGAGCAGTACTTC.

As concerns this clone: Other DNA sequences from this sample encode an identical CDR3 as well. The J gene is TRBJ2-7, the V gene TRBV13; D may be TRBD1 (6 bases). CDR3 length: 14 residues. The germline V and J ends were trimmed by 0 bases and 2 bases, with 8 bases remaining between them. Germline V lookup: CDR1 PRHDT, CDR2 FYEKMQ (reference sequence). This CDR3 is CASSLGQGTYEQYF. For the CDR3, the DNA is TGTGCCAGCAGCTTAGGGCAGGGGACCTACGAGCAGTACTTC.

The chain recombines TRBV10-1 with TRBJ2-1; the match to TRBD2 covers 10 bases. In germline, CDR1 is WNHNN, CDR2 SYGVQD (reference sequence). The J segment lost 10 bases and the V segment lost 2 bases, leaving 2 bases of the junction unmatched. The CDR3 is 13 residues long. This CDR3 is CASSEVLAGEQFF. The CDR3 bases are TGCGCCAGCAGTGAGGTACTAGCGGGGGAGCAGTTCTTC.

The chain joins TRBV9 to TRBJ1-1; 7 bases match TRBD1. With V trimmed by 4 bases and J by 3 bases, 9 bases remained unmatched. This CDR3 has 15 residues. Per germline, CDR1 SGDLS and CDR2 YYNGEE. The CDR3 coding sequence is TGTGCCAGCAGCCCAGACAGGGTCGGAGACACTGAAGCTTTCTTT. This encodes CASSPDRVGDTEAFF.

This chain joins TRBV19 and TRBJ1-2; weak D call: TRBD1 (5 bases). This CDR3 contains 14 residues. Looked up from germline, CDR1 is LNHDA and CDR2 is SQIVND (reference sequence). The V gene lost 3 bases and the J gene lost 4 bases, with 12 bases spanning the gap. In DNA form, the CDR3 reads TGTGCCAGTAGTATCGGGACGGAGCTCTATGGCTACACCTTC. This sequence encodes CASSIGTELYGYTF.

This sequence joins TRBV7-9 and TRBJ2-7; 8 positions agree with TRBD2. Germline lookup yields CDR1 SEHNR and CDR2 FQNEAQ (reference sequence). V trimming: 1 base; J trimming: 6 bases; junction bases outside the gene matches: 8. The CDR3 has 15 amino acids. CDR3 DNA sequence: TGTGCCAGCAGCTTAGATGGGGGGACTAGAGGCGAGCAGTACTTC. Its translation: CASSLDGGTRGEQYF.

The chain couples TRBV4-1 to TRBJ2-7; 11 bases are a match to TRBD2. V lost 1 base, J lost 3 bases, and 17 bases stayed unmatched. Germline CDR1 is MGHRA and CDR2 is YSYEKL. The CDR3 has 20 amino acids. The CDR3 loop is CASSQVTSPSGRWSDYEQYF. The CDR3 nucleotides are TGCGCCAGCAGCCAAGTTACGTCTCCTAGCGGGAGGTGGTCTGACTACGAGCAGTACTTC.

This chain links TRBV13 with TRBJ2-1, with D unclear. Germline V CDR1 and CDR2: PRHDT, FYEKMQ (reference sequence). The CDR3 extends over 13 amino acids. The V end was cut by 5 bases, the J end by 6 bases, with 11 bases between. Here the CDR3 reads CASSRAPSNEQFF. CDR3 sequence (DNA): TGTGCCAGCAGCCGGGCCCCCTCCAATGAGCAGTTCTTC.

J is TRBJ2-7 and V is TRBV6-1; possibly TRBD1 for D (5 bases). This CDR3 comprises 14 residues. Germline V CDR1 and CDR2: MNHNS, SASEGT. Trimming removed 4 bases at V and 1 base at J, with 11 bases between. The CDR3 region has the DNA TGTGCCAGCAGTGCGACAGACCTTTCCTACGAGCAGTACTTC. It encodes CASSATDLSYEQYF.

This clone was observed once. The chain has TRBV4-3 and TRBJ2-1; 7 nucleotides agree with TRBD2. The CDR3 is 16 amino acids. After removal of 0 bases from V and 1 base from J, the junction contained 3 bases not matched to a gene. The germline V gene encodes CDR1 LGHNA and CDR2 YSLEER. The CDR3 bases are TGCGCCAGCAGCCAAGAGGGCGGGAGTTCCTACAATGAGCAGTTCTTC. Residues: CASSQEGGSSYNEQFF.

A single count supports this clone. The same CDR3 arises from other DNA sequences in this sample as well. The rearrangement joins TRBV7-8 to TRBJ2-3; tentatively, D is TRBD2 (5 bases). Germline V gene lookup returns CDR1 SGHVS and CDR2 FQNEAQ. This CDR3 comprises 12 residues. V lost 5 bases and J 6 bases, leaving 9 bases between the germline ends. The CDR3 coding sequence is TGTGCCAGCAGCCCTGGGGAGGATACGCAGTATTTT. Its protein product is CASSPGEDTQYF.

The CDR3 here is CASSPAGSYEQYF. DNA for the CDR3: TGCGCCAGCAGCCCCGCCGGCAGCTACGAGCAGTACTTC. The chain couples TRBV10-1 to TRBJ2-5; D is uncertain. The J call is in doubt because the DNA end fits TRBJ2-7 better. The CDR3 is 13 amino acids. The V gene's germline CDR1 is WNHNN and CDR2 SYGVQD (reference sequence).

The chain combines TRBV4-1 with TRBJ1-1; 7 nucleotides match TRBD1. The CDR3 sequence is 15 residues long. V gave up 1 base and J gave up 5 bases; unmatched junction bases: 7. Germline CDR1 reads MGHRA; CDR2 reads YSYEKL. The CDR3 protein is CASSQGKGARTEAFF. CDR3 nucleotide sequence: TGCGCCAGCAGCCAAGGGAAGGGGGCGAGGACTGAAGCTTTCTTT.

The chain employs TRBV2 and TRBJ2-7; tentatively, D is TRBD2 (6 bases). This CDR3 is 14 amino acids long. CDR1 and CDR2 from the germline V gene are SNHLY and FYNNEI. The V and J ends lost 2 bases and 0 bases respectively, with 8 bases between them. CDR3: CASSEREDSYEQYF. For the CDR3, the DNA is TGTGCCAGCAGTGAAAGGGAGGACTCCTACGAGCAGTACTTC. Supplemented by reference TRBV2 and TRBJ2-7, the full variable domain reads EPEVTQTPSHQVTQMGQEVILRCVPISNHLYFYWYRQILGQKVEFLVSFYNNEISEKSEIFDDQFSVERPDGSNFTLKIRSTKLEDSAMYFCASSEREDSYEQYFGPGTRLTVT.

The rearrangement uses TRBV9 and TRBJ2-2; D is unresolved. Germline lookup yields CDR1 SGDLS and CDR2 YYNGEE. The CDR3 runs to 15 residues. Trimming removed 5 bases at V and 4 bases at J, with 15 bases between. CDR3 nucleotide sequence: TGTGCCAGCAGGCCAGGAAAAACTGGCACCGGGGAGCTGTTTTTT. Amino acid sequence: CASRPGKTGTGELFF.